This TCR beta chain was identified in a study of blood T cell repertoires in COVID-19. As for the study in general: Sample material is recorded as cDNA or gDNA derived from T cells, B-cell-depleted T cells, or PBMCs.

Generated by immunoSEQ multiplex PCR, the TCRdb table keeps only in-frame clones and is missing some. The sample holds roughly 250,000 clones, approximately 84% seen once. Unmatched junction bases numbered 12, after V lost 3 bases and J lost 5 bases. This CDR3 contains 16 residues. Germline loops: CDR1 MNHEY, CDR2 SVGEGT. The chain links TRBV6-2 or TRBV6-3 to TRBJ1-1; 7 nucleotides align to TRBD1. The source material was peripheral blood. This receptor was taken from a human donor in a cohort sampled during active COVID-19. This chain's CDR3 is CASSYPPSPRGTEAFF. The CDR3 nucleotides are TGTGCCAGCAGTTATCCCCCCAGCCCCAGGGGGACTGAAGCTTTCTTT.